A selection of T cell receptor beta chains follows, all from one sample in a study of OX40 agonist ivuxolimab in advanced cancers. The repertoire was sequenced with immunoSEQ multiplex PCR; TCRdb's copy has only in-frame clones and lacks some. The sample lists about 45,000 clones, 88% seen once, with around 1% in the top ten. Specimen: CD4+ or CD8+ T cells sorted from blood, collected in a trial of the OX40 agonist ivuxolimab. The receptors shown here come from an adult with an advanced solid tumor such as melanoma, head and neck, liver or kidney cancer. CDR3s include the opening cysteine and the closing phenylalanine or tryptophan. The order of the fields is clone size, D gene, V gene, J gene, CDR3 DNA, CDR3 protein. The D gene is left open where the match is weak. Clone sizes are given selectively: once, few, many, or a class where the clone is expanded.

size: once
D: NA
V: TRBV4-3
J: TRBJ2-3
DNA: TGCGCCAGCAGCCAAGGCCGTACGCAGTATTTT
CDR3: CASSQGRTQYF

size: NA
D: NA
V: TRBV15
J: TRBJ1-2
DNA: TGTGCCAGACTACCTAACTATGGCTACACCTTC
CDR3: CARLPNYGYTF

size: NA
D: TRBD1
V: TRBV19
J: TRBJ2-3
DNA: TGTGCCAGCAAAAAATCCCGGGACAGGGGACCCACAGATACGCAGTATTTT
CDR3: CASKKSRDRGPTDTQYF

size: NA
D: TRBD2
V: TRBV19
J: TRBJ2-7
DNA: TGTGCCAGTAGTACCTTGACTAGCGGGAGGTACGAGCAGTACTTC
CDR3: CASSTLTSGRYEQYF

size: NA
D: TRBD2
V: TRBV28
J: TRBJ2-7
DNA: TGTGCCAGCAGTAACCGTAGCGGGAGGGCCTCCGAGCAGTACTTC
CDR3: CASSNRSGRASEQYF

size: NA
D: NA
V: TRBV11-2
J: TRBJ1-1
DNA: TGTGCCAGCAGCTACCGAGGGTGGGCGAACACTGAAGCTTTCTTT
CDR3: CASSYRGWANTEAFF

size: NA
D: NA
V: TRBV11-1
J: TRBJ2-4
DNA: TGTGCCAGCAGAATTGGCGGGGCGGAAAACATTCAGTACTTC
CDR3: CASRIGGAENIQYF

size: NA
D: NA
V: TRBV13
J: TRBJ2-7
DNA: TGTGCCAGCAGCTTAGCTTATACAGGCAGTGTATCCTACGAGCAGTACTTC
CDR3: CASSLAYTGSVSYEQYF

size: NA
D: TRBD1
V: TRBV18
J: TRBJ2-3
DNA: TGTGCCAGCTCACCACGGTGGGGGACAGGGGCCCGCACAGATACGCAGTATTTT
CDR3: CASSPRWGTGARTDTQYF

size: NA
D: TRBD1
V: TRBV5-1
J: TRBJ1-6
DNA: TGCGCCAGCAGCAGGACAGGGGATAATTCACCCCTCCACTTT
CDR3: CASSRTGDNSPLHF

size: NA
D: NA
V: TRBV19
J: TRBJ2-1
DNA: TGTGCCAGTAGCACTCGGGGATCTGGGTACAATGAGCAGTTCTTC
CDR3: CASSTRGSGYNEQFF

size: NA
D: NA
V: TRBV29-1
J: TRBJ2-3
DNA: TGCAGCGTTGAAGTTTGGGCAGATACGCAGTATTTT
CDR3: CSVEVWADTQYF

size: once
D: NA
V: TRBV18
J: TRBJ2-7
DNA: TGTGCCAGCTCACCTTACTCTCAATCGGACCTCTCCTACGAGCAGTACTTC
CDR3: CASSPYSQSDLSYEQYF

size: NA
D: NA
V: TRBV5-4
J: TRBJ2-7
DNA: TGTGCCAGCAGCTGGGGGACGATCAGCTCCTACGAGCAGTACTTC
CDR3: CASSWGTISSYEQYF

size: NA
D: NA
V: TRBV27
J: TRBJ1-2
DNA: TGTGCCAGCAGTTTAAGGCGATCAGATCCTGGCTACACCTTC
CDR3: CASSLRRSDPGYTF

size: NA
D: NA
V: TRBV11-2
J: TRBJ2-7
DNA: TGTGCCAGCAGCTCAACAAATTTATACGAGCAGTACTTC
CDR3: CASSSTNLYEQYF

size: NA
D: NA
V: TRBV7-8
J: TRBJ1-3
DNA: TGTGCCAGCAGTCCCGGGGGGAGTTTACTCACCATATATTTT
CDR3: CASSPGGSLLTIYF

size: NA
D: NA
V: TRBV7-2
J: TRBJ1-5
DNA: TGTGCCAGCAGCGCGGCCCCACGGGGCAATCAGCCCCAGCATTTT
CDR3: CASSAAPRGNQPQHF

size: once
D: NA
V: TRBV19
J: TRBJ2-7
DNA: TGTGCCAGTAGTGGGCCGACCTTCGGCGAGCAGTACTTC
CDR3: CASSGPTFGEQYF

size: NA
D: TRBD2
V: TRBV28
J: TRBJ2-4
DNA: TGTGCCAGCAGTTCCCGACTAGCGGGACTGAGGAACATTCAGTACTTC
CDR3: CASSSRLAGLRNIQYF

size: NA
D: TRBD1
V: TRBV7-2
J: TRBJ2-4
DNA: TGTGCCAGCACTGGGGACAGGGGGGACATTCAGTACTTC
CDR3: CASTGDRGDIQYF

size: NA
D: NA
V: TRBV7-3
J: TRBJ2-3
DNA: TGTGCCAGCAGCTTATGGGCTTCCACAGATACGCAGTATTTT
CDR3: CASSLWASTDTQYF

size: NA
D: TRBD1
V: TRBV19
J: TRBJ2-7
DNA: TGTGCCAGTAGTATTTCTTATCCGGACAGGGTGGTTTACGAGCAGTACTTC
CDR3: CASSISYPDRVVYEQYF

size: NA
D: TRBD1
V: TRBV6-5
J: TRBJ1-2
DNA: TGTGCCAGCAGTTTCGACCCGACAGGGCTAGGTGGCTACACCTTC
CDR3: CASSFDPTGLGGYTF

size: NA
D: NA
V: TRBV5-8
J: TRBJ1-6
DNA: TGTGCCAGCAGCTTATCTTATTCACCCCTCCACTTT
CDR3: CASSLSYSPLHF

size: NA
D: NA
V: TRBV19
J: TRBJ2-2
DNA: TGTGCCAGTGACAGAAACACCGGGGAGCTGTTTTTT
CDR3: CASDRNTGELFF

size: NA
D: TRBD2
V: TRBV28
J: TRBJ2-5
DNA: TGTGCCAGCAGTTTATGGGGGGGGATCCAAGAGACCCAGTACTTC
CDR3: CASSLWGGIQETQYF

size: NA
D: TRBD1
V: TRBV10-3
J: TRBJ2-5
DNA: TGTGCCATCAGCGGGGACAGACAAGAGACCCAGTACTTC
CDR3: CAISGDRQETQYF

size: NA
D: NA
V: TRBV2
J: TRBJ1-2
DNA: TGTGCCAGCAGTGAAATGGGGTTGTCTGGCTACACCTTC
CDR3: CASSEMGLSGYTF

size: NA
D: NA
V: TRBV5-6
J: TRBJ2-5
DNA: TGTGCCAGCAGTCGGGACTCCGAGACCCAGTACTTC
CDR3: CASSRDSETQYF

size: NA
D: TRBD1
V: TRBV19
J: TRBJ2-2
DNA: TGTGCCAGTAGAACCACCGGGACAGGGAACACCGGGGAGCTGTTTTTT
CDR3: CASRTTGTGNTGELFF

size: NA
D: NA
V: TRBV28
J: TRBJ1-1
DNA: TGTGCCAGCAGTTTAACGACTGAAGCTTTCTTT
CDR3: CASSLTTEAFF

size: NA
D: TRBD2
V: TRBV27
J: TRBJ2-7
DNA: TGTGCCAGCAGTCTCCGAGGACTAGCGGGAGTATCTCATAAGTATTACGAGCAGTACTTC
CDR3: CASSLRGLAGVSHKYYEQYF

size: NA
D: NA
V: TRBV28
J: TRBJ1-2
DNA: TGTGCCAGCAGTCCCCTATCCGACGGAATGGGAGGCTACACCTTC
CDR3: CASSPLSDGMGGYTF

size: once
D: NA
V: TRBV19
J: TRBJ2-3
DNA: TGTGCCAGTAGTGACAGAGGAGATACGCAGTATTTT
CDR3: CASSDRGDTQYF

size: NA
D: TRBD1
V: TRBV27
J: TRBJ1-5
DNA: TGTGCCAGCAGTACCGGACAGGGCGTCAATCAGCCCCAGCATTTT
CDR3: CASSTGQGVNQPQHF

size: NA
D: TRBD2
V: TRBV4-3
J: TRBJ2-1
DNA: TGCGCCAGCAGCCAATACCAACAGGGAACTAGCGGGAGGCTGCAGTTCTTC
CDR3: CASSQYQQGTSGRLQFF

size: NA
D: NA
V: TRBV5-4
J: TRBJ2-7
DNA: TGCGCCAGCAGCCAAGGAGGAGGGAAAAAGGAGCAGTACTTC
CDR3: CASSQGGGKKEQYF

size: few
D: NA
V: TRBV7-3
J: TRBJ1-2
DNA: TGTGCCAGCAGCTCCGATTTCTCTGGTCATGGCTACACCTTC
CDR3: CASSSDFSGHGYTF

size: NA
D: NA
V: TRBV4-3
J: TRBJ2-1
DNA: TGCGCCAGCAGCCAAGACTTTACCTACAATGAGCAGTTCTTC
CDR3: CASSQDFTYNEQFF

size: NA
D: NA
V: TRBV6-4
J: TRBJ2-1
DNA: TGTGCCAGCAGTGAACAGGGAACCTCCTACAATGAGCAGTTCTTC
CDR3: CASSEQGTSYNEQFF

size: NA
D: NA
V: TRBV2
J: TRBJ2-7
DNA: TGTGCCAGCAGTGAGGCCAGGGGGGGAAGGCAGTACTTC
CDR3: CASSEARGGRQYF

size: NA
D: TRBD1
V: TRBV28
J: TRBJ2-5
DNA: TGTGCCAGCAGGCCACAGGGGGTTGAGACCCAGTACTTC
CDR3: CASRPQGVETQYF

size: NA
D: NA
V: TRBV7-2
J: TRBJ2-7
DNA: TGTGCCAGCAGCTTTCGAGACGGGATTTACTACGAGCAGTACTTC
CDR3: CASSFRDGIYYEQYF

size: NA
D: NA
V: TRBV5-1
J: TRBJ1-1
DNA: TGCGCCAGCAGCTTGGTGGTGGGTTCTGAAGCTTTCTTT
CDR3: CASSLVVGSEAFF

size: NA
D: TRBD2
V: TRBV19
J: TRBJ2-7
DNA: TGTGCCAGTAGTATAGGACTAGCGGGAGCGGGATTCACCTACGAGCAGTACTTC
CDR3: CASSIGLAGAGFTYEQYF

size: NA
D: TRBD2
V: TRBV5-1
J: TRBJ2-1
DNA: TGCGCCAGCAGCCTCTCTAGCGGATCCTACAATGAGCAGTTCTTC
CDR3: CASSLSSGSYNEQFF

size: NA
D: TRBD2
V: TRBV5-1
J: TRBJ2-2
DNA: TGCGCCAGCAGCTTGGTGGAGCGGGAGGGCCTCACCGGGGAGCTGTTTTTT
CDR3: CASSLVEREGLTGELFF